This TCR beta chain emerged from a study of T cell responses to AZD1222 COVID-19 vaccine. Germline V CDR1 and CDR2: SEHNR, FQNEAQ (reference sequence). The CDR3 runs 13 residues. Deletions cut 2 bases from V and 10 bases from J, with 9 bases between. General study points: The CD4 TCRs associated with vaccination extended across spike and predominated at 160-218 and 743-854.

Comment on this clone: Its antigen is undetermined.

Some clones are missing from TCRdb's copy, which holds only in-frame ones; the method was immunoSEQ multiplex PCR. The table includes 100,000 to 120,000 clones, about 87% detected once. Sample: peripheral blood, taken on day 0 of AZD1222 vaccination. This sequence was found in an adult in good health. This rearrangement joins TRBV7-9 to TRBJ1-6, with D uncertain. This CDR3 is CASSLPPFSPLHF. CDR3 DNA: TGTGCCAGCAGCTTACCCCCTTTCTCACCCCTCCACTTT.